The clone carrying this T cell receptor beta chain was seen repeatedly, ten times or more. Its target is unknown. This record comes from a study of T cell repertoires in cytomegalovirus infection. CDR3 length: 11 residues. V lost 9 bases and J 5 bases, leaving 10 bases between the germline ends. TCRdb fed the reads into MiXCR, producing one record per CDR3 protein. The top ten hold 79% of the sample, which has about 68,000 distinct CDR3 sequences, approximately 22% seen once. V and J are TRBV12-3 or TRBV12-4 and TRBJ1-2, with no clear D. Sequencing used PBMCs, sequenced either directly or after in vitro stimulation (not recorded which). The clonotype originates from a human donor in good health (CMV status not recorded). Some clones in this sample may be carry-over from other donors' samples. CDR3 sequence: CASGLYYGYTF. CDR3 nucleotides: TGTGCCAGTGGACTTTATTATGGCTACACCTTC.